This T cell receptor (beta chain) was captured in a study of control samples from healthy donors and cancer patients. Sequencing was performed with immunoSEQ multiplex PCR; in TCRdb, only in-frame clones are kept and a portion is missing. The table lists roughly 100,000 clones, 92% of them singletons. This CDR3 comprises 15 residues. V was cut by 7 bases and J by 1 base, with 17 bases left in between. The germline CDR1 and CDR2 sequences are GTSNPN and SVGIG (reference sequence). V and J are TRBV30 and TRBJ1-5; D is possibly TRBD1 (6 bases). The material sequenced was blood. The receptor's source is a woman in her late teens or twenties in good health. Written as DNA, the CDR3 is TGTGCCTCGGGGGGGGCTATAACAAGCAATCAGCCCCAGCATTTT. Residues: CASGGAITSNQPQHF.